This T cell receptor (beta chain) was recorded in a study of blood T cell repertoires in COVID-19. Study-level information: Samples representing acute and convalescent COVID-19 were sourced from the United States, Italy and Spain.

Researchers sorted participants into cohorts using their self-reported clinical history. Resolution of symptoms, clearance, or two negative PCRs was present in recovered Cohort 3 donors. Germline loops: CDR1 WSHSY, CDR2 SAAADI. After removal of 3 bases from V and 2 bases from J, the junction contained 5 bases not matched to a gene. The CDR3 totals 15 residues. Per the study methods: Amplification with reference gene primers provided the estimates of nucleated cell counts. Assay used: immunoSEQ multiplex PCR; TCRdb lists only in-frame clones, some missing. For V, J and clone size, that table is used; D and trimming come from the DNA. In the table there are roughly 230,000 clones, about 80% of which are singletons.

Sequences were obtained from PBMCs or T cells enriched from blood (not recorded which). This receptor was obtained from a man in his fifties or sixties who had recovered from COVID-19. The V and J genes are TRBV10-2 and TRBJ1-2; 8 bases align to TRBD1. The CDR3 nucleotides read TGCGCCAGCAGTGAAACGACAGGGGTGAACTATGGCTACACCTTC. Protein product: CASSETTGVNYGYTF.